A selection of T cell receptor beta chains follows, all from one sample in a study of T cells in Graves' hyperthyroidism and ophthalmopathy. One entry per CDR3 protein results from TCRdb running MiXCR on the multiplex PCR reads. The sample holds 360,000 or so distinct CDR3 sequences, 15% to 20% seen once. The sequenced sample was blood. The receptor set was obtained from a middle-aged woman with Graves' ophthalmopathy. CDR3s include the opening cysteine and the closing phenylalanine or tryptophan. A D gene is named only where the DNA matches it firmly. Some rows have no size entry. The others give once, few or many, or a class for an expanded clone.

NA	TRBV7-9	TRBJ2-5	many	TGTGCCAGCAGCCGGGCCTATCAAGGGGAGACCCAGTACTTC	CASSRAYQGETQYF
TRBD1	TRBV6-2/TRBV6-3	TRBJ1-5	NA	TGTGCCAGCAGTAACGGACAGGCCCGAACGGGGGACAATCAGCCCCAGCATTTT	CASSNGQARTGDNQPQHF
NA	TRBV5-1	TRBJ2-7	many	TGCGCCAGCAGCTTGGTCGGCTCAGCCTACGAGCAGTACTTC	CASSLVGSAYEQYF
TRBD2	TRBV10-3	TRBJ2-7	many	TGTGCCATCAGTGAGTCGGGAGGGGCGCCCAACGAGCAGTACTTC	CAISESGGAPNEQYF
NA	TRBV9	TRBJ2-7	many	TGTGCCAGCAGCGGGACAATGGGGGGCGAGCAGTACTTC	CASSGTMGGEQYF
NA	TRBV12-5	TRBJ1-5	many	TGTGCTAGTGGCACGGACTCTTTATATCAGCCCCAGCATTTT	CASGTDSLYQPQHF
NA	TRBV30	TRBJ1-2	NA	TGTGCCTGGAGTTCGCCCAGCTCAGGGAGGTTATATTCCTACACCTTC	CAWSSPSSGRLYSYTF
NA	TRBV6-1	TRBJ2-3	many	TGTGCCAGCTCCCTTTCCCCGGGGGTGAAGGATACGCAGTATTTT	CASSLSPGVKDTQYF
NA	TRBV7-2	TRBJ2-7	NA	TGTGCCAGCAGTTCATTACTAGTCCCGGGGGAGCAGTACTTC	CASSSLLVPGEQYF
NA	TRBV6-5	TRBJ2-7	many	TGTGCCAGCAGTAACCTCAGGACTGGAAAGGGGGACGAGCAGTACTTC	CASSNLRTGKGDEQYF
TRBD1	TRBV7-2	TRBJ1-1	once	TGTGCCAGCAGCCCACGGACAGGGGAAGGCACTGAAGCTTTCTTT	CASSPRTGEGTEAFF
NA	TRBV12-5	TRBJ2-5	many	TGTGCTAGCGCTCGGACAGAGAAAGAGACCCAGTACTTC	CASARTEKETQYF
TRBD1	TRBV5-6	TRBJ2-7	NA	TGTGCCAGCAGCTCCACCGGGACAGCGTCTACCTACGAGCAGTACTTC	CASSSTGTASTYEQYF
TRBD1	TRBV28	TRBJ1-1	few	TGTGCCAGCAGACTATTCCGGGACAGGGGGCCCGACACTGAAGCTTTCTTT	CASRLFRDRGPDTEAFF
NA	TRBV6-5	TRBJ2-7	many	TGTGCCAGCGAGCAGGGCTCCTACGAGCAGTACTTC	CASEQGSYEQYF
NA	TRBV7-9	TRBJ1-1	many	TGTGCCAGCAGCTTAGTGGAGGGGCTGAGGACTGAAGCTTTCTTT	CASSLVEGLRTEAFF
NA	TRBV28	TRBJ1-2	many	TGTGCCAGCAGTTTAGACAGCGACTATGGCTACACCTTC	CASSLDSDYGYTF
NA	TRBV11-2	TRBJ1-2	many	TGTGCCAGCAGCTTAGGTGAAGTACGAGGCTATGGCTACACCTTC	CASSLGEVRGYGYTF
NA	TRBV4-3	TRBJ1-3	many	TGCGCCAGCAGCCAAGATGGACAGTACCTCTCTGGAAACACCATATATTTT	CASSQDGQYLSGNTIYF
TRBD2	TRBV4-1	TRBJ2-2	few	TGCGCCAGCAGCCAAGGGTTAAGGCTATGGCGGGAGCAGATCGCCGGGGAGCTGTTTTTT	CASSQGLRLWREQIAGELFF
NA	TRBV7-2	TRBJ1-1	NA	TGTGCCAGCAGCTTAGAGTGGGCAAACACTGAAGCTTTCTTT	CASSLEWANTEAFF
NA	TRBV11-2	TRBJ1-1	many	TGTGCCAGCAGCTTAGGGGGCACCTTCGAAGCTTTCTTT	CASSLGGTFEAFF
TRBD1	TRBV28	TRBJ1-1	many	TGTGCCAGCAACCCCGAAATGACAGGGGGATTCACTGAAGCTTTCTTT	CASNPEMTGGFTEAFF
TRBD2	TRBV11-1	TRBJ2-7	many	TGTGCCAGCAGCTCAAACCTAGCGGGGAGCTCCTACGAGCAGTACTTC	CASSSNLAGSSYEQYF
NA	TRBV5-1	TRBJ1-3	NA	TGCGCCAGCAGCCCCTCCTCGGGAAGCTCTGGAAACACCATATATTTT	CASSPSSGSSGNTIYF
TRBD1	TRBV7-2	TRBJ2-7	many	TGTGCCAGCAGCTTAGGGCGTCCCGACAGGGGGTTTTCCTACGAGCAGTACTTC	CASSLGRPDRGFSYEQYF
NA	TRBV6-2/TRBV6-3	TRBJ2-7	many	TGTGCCAGCAGGCAGACAGGAAGCTACGAGCAGTACTTC	CASRQTGSYEQYF
NA	TRBV6-1	TRBJ2-7	few	TGTGCCAGCGTCTTAACAACAGGGTTGCAGCAGTACTTC	CASVLTTGLQQYF
TRBD1	TRBV12-3/TRBV12-4	TRBJ1-1	many	TGTGCCAGCAGTCCACGGGACAGGGTTGGTAACACTGAAGCTTTCTTT	CASSPRDRVGNTEAFF
NA	TRBV20-1	TRBJ2-2	many	TGCAGTGCTAGAGATGTACTAGAGGCCGGGGAGCTGTTTTTT	CSARDVLEAGELFF
NA	TRBV20-1	TRBJ2-5	many	TGCAGTGCTAGGATTAGGGTCGGCAACCTGCGTGAGACCCAGTACTTC	CSARIRVGNLRETQYF
TRBD1	TRBV6-1	TRBJ1-1	once	TGTGCCAGCACCGGACAGGGCAGTTTGAACACTGAAGCTTTCTTT	CASTGQGSLNTEAFF
NA	TRBV5-1	TRBJ1-1	many	TGCGCCAGCAGCTTGAGTGGCGGGAGGGCTGAAGCTTTCTTT	CASSLSGGRAEAFF
NA	TRBV6-1	TRBJ1-2	NA	TGTGCCAGCAGCCCCAGCGGGGCTTATGGCTACACCTTC	CASSPSGAYGYTF
NA	TRBV6-1	TRBJ1-1	many	TGTGCCAGCAACCCAGGGTCCACTGAAGCTTTCTTT	CASNPGSTEAFF
NA	TRBV18	TRBJ1-1	few	TGTGCCAGCTCACCACGGTCAGGGGACACGAACACTGAAGCTTTCTTT	CASSPRSGDTNTEAFF
NA	TRBV6-5	TRBJ1-1	many	TGTGCCAGCAGTTACAAGAAGAACACTGAAGCTTTCTTT	CASSYKKNTEAFF
NA	TRBV13	TRBJ1-2	NA	TGTGCCAGCAGCTTAGGGGGACGGTGGAGGAAACGTCGCCCAAGAATTAACTATGGCTACACCTTC	CASSLGGRWRKRRPRINYGYTF
NA	TRBV9	TRBJ1-1	many	TGTGCCAGCAGCGCCTCACAGGGAGTCACTGAAGCTTTCTTT	CASSASQGVTEAFF
TRBD1	TRBV28	TRBJ2-6	many	TGTGCCAGCAGTTCTTACAGGGGGCGCTCCCCTGGGGCCAACGTCCTGACTTTC	CASSSYRGRSPGANVLTF
NA	TRBV20-1	TRBJ2-7	many	TGCAGTGCCTTTTCAGCGGGCCCCTCCTACGAGCAGTACTTC	CSAFSAGPSYEQYF
TRBD1	TRBV12-3/TRBV12-4	TRBJ1-1	few	TGTGCCAGCAGGCCGACAGGGCCCTACACTGAAGCTTTCTTT	CASRPTGPYTEAFF
NA	TRBV4-1	TRBJ2-2	many	TGCGCCAGCAGCCAAGAACCGGGAATCAACACCGGGGAGCTGTTTTTT	CASSQEPGINTGELFF
TRBD1	TRBV12-3/TRBV12-4	TRBJ1-5	NA	TGTGCCAGCAGTCACGGACAGGGAGGCGACCCCCAGCATTTT	CASSHGQGGDPQHF
TRBD2	TRBV27	TRBJ2-2	many	TGTGCCAGCATGTCCGGGGAGGGTGAGGGGACCGGGGAGCTGTTTTTT	CASMSGEGEGTGELFF
NA	TRBV11-3	TRBJ1-1	NA	TGTGCCAGCAGCTTAGATCGGGGAGGAAGTACTGAAGCTTTCTTT	CASSLDRGGSTEAFF
NA	TRBV27	TRBJ1-1	NA	TGTGCCAGCAGTTTATCCCCAGGCATGGGCACTGAAGCTTTCTTT	CASSLSPGMGTEAFF
TRBD1	TRBV28	TRBJ1-5	many	TGTGCCAGCAGCCGCAACTTACAGACAGGGGCCGCCAATCAGCCCCAGCATTTT	CASSRNLQTGAANQPQHF
NA	TRBV5-1	TRBJ2-7	many	TGCGCCAGCAGCTTGCGGCCCTCTCCCTCCTACGAGCAGTACTTC	CASSLRPSPSYEQYF
TRBD2	TRBV18	TRBJ2-2	many	TGTGCCAGCTGGAGTGGACTAGCATTCACCGGGGAGCTGTTTTTT	CASWSGLAFTGELFF
TRBD2	TRBV13	TRBJ2-5	many	TGTGCCAGCAGCATAGGGACTAGTATTCCGAAAGAGACCCAGTACTTC	CASSIGTSIPKETQYF
NA	TRBV7-2	TRBJ2-7	NA	TGTGCCAGCAGCTCAACGGGCCGTGTAAACGAGCAGTACTTC	CASSSTGRVNEQYF
NA	TRBV6-2/TRBV6-3	TRBJ2-7	many	TGTGCCAGCAAGGACGCCTGCTACGAGCAGTACTTC	CASKDACYEQYF
TRBD1	TRBV20-1	TRBJ1-5	many	TGCAGTGCCCCTCACGGACAGGGAGTCTCAGTCACCCAGCCCCAGCATTTT	CSAPHGQGVSVTQPQHF
NA	TRBV28	TRBJ2-7	many	TGTGCCAGCAGTTTCACGGGGGTAGAGCAGTACTTC	CASSFTGVEQYF
TRBD2	TRBV19	TRBJ2-5	NA	TGTGCCAGTAGTAACCCGAGTAGGGGAGGGGAGACCCAGTACTTC	CASSNPSRGGETQYF
TRBD2	TRBV11-2	TRBJ2-7	NA	TGCGCTAGCCAACTAGCGTCGGACGAGCAGTACTTC	CASQLASDEQYF
NA	TRBV19	TRBJ1-5	few	TGTGCCAGTAGTATAGAAGGGGTCTGGCAGCCCCAGCATTTT	CASSIEGVWQPQHF
NA	TRBV7-2	TRBJ1-6	NA	TGTGCCAGCAGCTTAGACCAGCCCAGCGCCCTCCACTTT	CASSLDQPSALHF